One and the same sample provided the 29 T cell receptor beta chains below, sequenced in a study of neurological immune-mediated disorders. TCRdb itself ran the 5' RACE reads through MiXCR, one entry per CDR3 protein. This sample has about 23,000 distinct CDR3 sequences, with less than 15% found just once. The specimen was PBMCs. The receptor source for this set is a woman aged 55-75 years with HTLV-1-associated myelopathy (HAM/TSP).

Turning to this clonotype: The junction and the germline gene differ at one end; a read error may be behind it. The chain joins TRBV7-6 to TRBJ2-7, with 10 bases identical to TRBD1. The CDR3 contains 16 residues. In germline, CDR1 is SGHVS, CDR2 FNYEAQ. CDR3 DNA: TGTGTCAGCAGCGCGTCCGTGACAGGGGGCTACTACGAGCAGTACTTC. Amino acid sequence: CVSSASVTGGYYEQYF.

This sequence joins TRBV30 and TRBJ1-3; no reliable D call. CDR1 and CDR2 (germline): GTSNPN, SVGIG (reference sequence). The CDR3 length is 14 residues. Trimming took off 4 bases at V and 2 bases at J, with 12 bases between the two ends. This chain's CDR3 is CAWTEAGPGNTIYF. The DNA of the CDR3 is TGTGCCTGGACTGAGGCCGGCCCTGGAAACACCATATATTTT.

In its sample, this clonotype is medium-sized. The V gene is TRBV5-1, the J gene TRBJ1-6; D not resolved. This CDR3 is built from 14 residues. The germline V and J ends were trimmed by 2 bases and 5 bases, with 8 bases remaining between them. Germline V gene sequence: CDR1 SGHRS, CDR2 YFSETQ. The CDR3 DNA is TGCGCCAGCAGCTTCGGAGAGGATAATTCACCCCTCCACTTT. It specifies CASSFGEDNSPLHF.

The sample holds many counts of this clonotype. The chain uses TRBV20-1 and TRBJ2-5; tentative D call: TRBD1 (6 bases). V lost 3 bases to trimming and J lost 9 bases, with 20 bases between them. The CDR3 totals 14 residues. CDR1 is DFQATT, CDR2 SNEGSKA, per germline (reference sequence). Written as DNA, the CDR3 is TGCAGTGCTAGTCTCGACAGGCGCGAGGGGTCCCAGTACTTC. Translated, it gives CSASLDRREGSQYF.

The chain combines TRBV30 with TRBJ2-7; D may correspond to TRBD1 or TRBD2 (5 bases each). The CDR3 has 13 amino acids. Trimming pared 2 bases from V and 1 base from J, leaving 9 bases between. The germline V gene encodes CDR1 GTSNPN and CDR2 SVGIG (reference sequence). CDR3 region: CAWSLGDSYEQYF. The CDR3 DNA sequence: TGTGCCTGGAGTTTGGGGGATTCCTACGAGCAGTACTTC.

In its sample, this clonotype was seen many times. The chain uses TRBV29-1 and TRBJ1-3; tentative D call: TRBD1 (6 bases). V lost 3 bases and J lost 6, with 9 bases in between. Germline CDR1 SQVTM, CDR2 ANQGSEA. The length of the CDR3 is 12 residues. This CDR3 is CSVEGALNTIYF. CDR3 sequence (DNA): TGCAGCGTTGAGGGGGCCTTAAACACCATATATTTT.

By share of the sample, this clonotype is medium-sized. The J gene is TRBJ2-1, the V gene TRBV5-1; 9 nucleotides line up with TRBD1. Trimming at V came to 4 bases and at J to 4 bases, leaving 6 bases not matched to a gene. CDR3 length: 15 amino acids. In germline, CDR1 is SGHRS, CDR2 YFSETQ. The CDR3 is CASSQGQGSYNEQFF. Written as DNA, the CDR3 is TGCGCCAGCAGCCAGGGACAGGGTTCATACAATGAGCAGTTCTTC.

Regarding this clonotype: One end of the junction does not line up with germline, which may come from a read error. This rearrangement joins TRBV7-2 to TRBJ2-7; TRBD1 or TRBD2 may be the D gene (6 bases each). Germline lookup yields CDR1 SGHTA and CDR2 FQGNSA. The CDR3 consists of 14 residues. The CDR3 sequence: CASSLVGGGYDQYF. The CDR3 DNA is TGTGCCAGCAGCTTGGTGGGGGGCGGTTACGATCAGTACTTC.

Ten or more counts support this clonotype. The chain employs TRBV11-3 and TRBJ2-7, with 8 bases fitting TRBD1. The germline CDR1 and CDR2 sequences are SGHNT and YENEEA. The CDR3 totals 12 residues. V lost 5 bases and J lost 7; bases outside the gene matches: 4. The CDR3 region is CASSRGQGEQYF. The CDR3 nucleotides are TGTGCCAGCAGCCGCGGACAGGGTGAGCAGTACTTC.

This clonotype occurred many times. The chain carries TRBV10-1 and TRBJ2-7; 9 bases are a match to TRBD1. CDR3 length: 15 residues. V gave up 2 bases and J gave up 2 bases; unmatched junction bases: 4. Per germline, CDR1 WNHNN and CDR2 SYGVQD (reference sequence). The CDR3 region is CASSEGQGNTYEQYF. In DNA form, the CDR3 reads TGCGCCAGCAGTGAGGGACAGGGGAATACCTACGAGCAGTACTTC.

The chain uses TRBV30 and TRBJ1-1; no reliable D call. The V end was cut by 0 bases, the J end by 3 bases, with 11 bases between. The length of the CDR3 is 14 residues. Per the germline V gene, CDR1 is GTSNPN and CDR2 is SVGIG (reference sequence). CDR3 sequence: CAWSVLARDTEAFF. CDR3 bases: TGTGCCTGGAGTGTACTGGCACGGGACACTGAAGCTTTCTTT.

This clonotype was recorded many times. The chain carries TRBV20-1 and TRBJ2-3; D is unclear. The CDR3 consists of 16 residues. Per germline, CDR1 DFQATT and CDR2 SNEGSKA (reference sequence). Trimming removed 5 bases from V and 2 bases from J, with 20 bases in between. CDR3 DNA sequence: TGCAGTGCTTACCCCGGGTCCTTCAGCCTCACAGATACGCAGTATTTT. Translation gives CSAYPGSFSLTDTQYF.

This clonotype was seen a few times. The V gene is TRBV5-4, the J gene TRBJ2-5, with a weak D call TRBD2 (6 bases). V was trimmed by 4 bases and J by 1 base, leaving 14 bases between them. Looked up from germline, CDR1 is SGHNT and CDR2 is YYREEE (reference sequence). This CDR3 is 15 amino acids long. CDR3 protein: CASSLKVGSQETQYF. The CDR3 region has the DNA TGTGCCAGCAGCCTTAAAGTCGGGAGCCAAGAGACCCAGTACTTC.

This clonotype came up many times. V is TRBV24-1 and J is TRBJ2-1; TRBD2 matches at 8 bases. V lost 3 bases to trimming and J lost 4 bases; unmatched junction nucleotides: 13. CDR3 length equals 18 residues. Germline V lookup: CDR1 KGHDR, CDR2 SFDVKD. CDR3 loop: CATSDPSVGTRLYNEQFF. CDR3 sequence (DNA): TGTGCCACCAGTGATCCCTCCGTTGGGACTAGGCTTTACAATGAGCAGTTCTTC.

The table lists this clonotype with many counts. The rearrangement joins TRBV6-6 to TRBJ2-7, with TRBD2 as a possible D gene (6 bases). Trimming took off 5 bases at V and 6 bases at J, with 11 bases between the two ends. This CDR3 is 12 amino acids long. Germline loops: CDR1 MNHNY, CDR2 SVGAGI (reference sequence). The CDR3 region is CASSRDFGEQYF. CDR3 nucleotides: TGTGCCAGCAGTCGGGACTTTGGCGAGCAGTACTTC.

This clonotype was counted ten times or more. This chain links TRBV7-9 with TRBJ1-1; D is uncertain. This CDR3 spans 14 amino acids. Trimming pared 0 bases from V and 1 base from J, leaving 6 bases between. Per the germline V gene, CDR1 is SEHNR and CDR2 is FQNEAQ (reference sequence). CDR3 loop: CASSLAKTNTEAFF. CDR3 nucleotide sequence: TGTGCCAGCAGCTTAGCTAAAACGAACACTGAAGCTTTCTTT.

This clonotype was seen many times. V is TRBV18 and J is TRBJ2-6; no reliable D call. V was shortened by 5 bases and J by 0 bases, with 11 bases between the two germline ends. Germline V lookup: CDR1 KGHSH, CDR2 LQKENI. The CDR3 sequence is 16 residues long. DNA for the CDR3: TGTGCCAGCTCAAGATCCCAGAGCTCTGGGGCCAACGTCCTGACTTTC. Its translation is CASSRSQSSGANVLTF.

This clonotype occurred many times. This chain joins TRBV5-1 and TRBJ1-2; TRBD1 agrees at 9 bases. From germline, CDR1 is SGHRS and CDR2 YFSETQ. The CDR3 has 16 residues. V shed 1 base, J shed 4 bases, and the junction held 8 bases outside the gene matches. Here the CDR3 DNA reads TGCGCCAGCAGCTTGACACCGGGACAGGGTGCCTATGGCTACACCTTC. This encodes CASSLTPGQGAYGYTF.

The chain joins TRBV11-2 to TRBJ2-7; TRBD1 aligns across 8 bases. The germline V gene encodes CDR1 SGHAT and CDR2 FQNNGV. The CDR3 loop spans 13 amino acids. V was clipped by 5 bases and J by 3 bases; unmatched bases: 3. The CDR3 DNA reads as TGTGCCAGCAGCCGGGACAGGTACTACGAGCAGTACTTC. The encoded protein is CASSRDRYYEQYF.

This clonotype was counted ten times or more. This sequence joins TRBV14 and TRBJ2-1; the match to TRBD2 covers 7 bases. V was pared by 1 base and J by 4 bases, with 7 bases of the junction left unmatched. CDR1 is SGHDN, CDR2 FVKESK, per germline. CDR3 length: 16 amino acids. CDR3 in DNA: TGTGCCAGCAGCCAAGCCCCAGCGGGGTGGTACAATGAGCAGTTCTTC. Protein product: CASSQAPAGWYNEQFF.

This clonotype is labeled medium-sized. V gene TRBV6-6 combines with J gene TRBJ2-7, with D perhaps TRBD2 (6 bases). V was trimmed by 7 bases and J by 5 bases, leaving 9 bases between them. The CDR3 sequence is 11 residues long. Germline V gene lookup returns CDR1 MNHNY and CDR2 SVGAGI (reference sequence). In nucleotides, the CDR3 is TGTGCCAGCAAGGGGACTCACGAGCAGTACTTC. Protein product: CASKGTHEQYF.

The chain carries TRBV20-1 and TRBJ2-2; 7 nucleotides line up with TRBD1. Germline CDR1 reads DFQATT; CDR2 reads SNEGSKA (reference sequence). Unmatched junction bases numbered 7, after V lost 4 bases and J lost 2 bases. CDR3 size: 15 residues. The CDR3 is CSAIEGTANTGELFF. In DNA, the CDR3 is TGCAGTGCTATAGAAGGGACAGCTAACACCGGGGAGCTGTTTTTT.

This clonotype was seen ten or more times. This chain connects TRBV10-3 to TRBJ1-6; weak D call: TRBD1 (5 bases). Deletions cut 3 bases from V and 9 bases from J, with 18 bases between. Germline loops: CDR1 ENHRY, CDR2 SYGVKD. The CDR3 consists of 16 residues. CDR3 in DNA: TGTGCCATCAGTGATATTCAGGGATTAGGCACTTCACCCCTCCACTTT. Its translation: CAISDIQGLGTSPLHF.

This clonotype has at least ten counts. V gene TRBV11-2 combines with J gene TRBJ2-1; 8 bases agree with TRBD1. The germline V gene encodes CDR1 SGHAT and CDR2 FQNNGV. J lost 8 bases, V lost 2 bases, and 5 bases had no gene match. The CDR3 extends over 14 amino acids. The CDR3 is CASSLSVTGDEQFF. CDR3 DNA: TGTGCCAGCAGCTTAAGCGTGACAGGGGATGAGCAGTTCTTC.

This clonotype was detected ten times or more. The genes are TRBV20-1 and TRBJ1-3, with D perhaps TRBD1 (5 bases). Germline loops: CDR1 DFQATT, CDR2 SNEGSKA (reference sequence). The CDR3 has 14 residues. Between the trimmed V and J ends, which lost 2 bases and 4 bases, there was a span of 12 bases. In DNA form, the CDR3 reads TGCAGTGCTAGATCAGGGTGGGTAGGAAACACCATATATTTT. Translated, it gives CSARSGWVGNTIYF.

Only a few counts were recorded for this clonotype. V gene TRBV27 combines with J gene TRBJ2-3, with a possible D match to TRBD2 (5 bases). CDR1 and CDR2 from the germline V gene are MNHEY and SMNVEV (reference sequence). V lost 5 bases, J lost 1 base, and 10 bases lay in between. The CDR3 spans 14 residues. In nucleotides, the CDR3 is TGTGCCAGCAGTAGAGGGCTGGGCACAGATACGCAGTATTTT. Encoded protein: CASSRGLGTDTQYF.

This clonotype was observed many times. V is TRBV5-1 and J is TRBJ1-3; 8 bases map to TRBD1. V was pared by 4 bases and J by 1 base, with 10 bases of the junction left unmatched. The germline V gene encodes CDR1 SGHRS and CDR2 YFSETQ. The CDR3 extends over 17 amino acids. CDR3 loop: CASSGGDRTLSGNTIYF. The CDR3 coding sequence is TGCGCCAGCAGCGGGGGGGACAGGACCCTATCTGGAAACACCATATATTTT.

There are many counts of this clonotype. The chain links TRBV10-3 to TRBJ1-1; D gene uncertain. CDR1 and CDR2 (germline): ENHRY, SYGVKD. The CDR3 totals 15 residues. Trimming pared 5 bases from V and 5 bases from J, leaving 18 bases between. As DNA, the CDR3 is TGTGCCATCAGTCAACCGGACCGGGGATTTACTGAAGCTTTCTTT. Protein sequence: CAISQPDRGFTEAFF.

This clonotype was observed many times. The junction departs from germline at one end; a sequencing error may be responsible. The gene calls are TRBV18 and TRBJ1-4, with TRBD1 matching over 8 bases. Germline values: CDR1 KGHSH, CDR2 LQKENI. CDR3 length: 10 residues. In nucleotides, the CDR3 is TGTGCCAGCTCTAAACCGGGACAGGCGTTT. Its protein product is CASSKPGQAF.